This T cell receptor (beta chain) appears in the sequencing data of a study of blood T cell repertoires in COVID-19. Study information: The study drew acute and convalescent COVID-19 samples from the United States, Italy and Spain.

Clones were read by immunoSEQ multiplex PCR, and TCRdb kept only the in-frame ones, dropping some. The sample lists roughly 110,000 clones, over 60% occurring once. Patients from Seattle were sampled longitudinally, starting during active infection. The CDR3 is made up of 20 amino acids. V lost 2 bases to trimming and J lost 0 bases, with 26 bases between them. Germline CDR1 reads MNHGY; CDR2 reads SAAAGT. Sequenced: peripheral blood. This sequence originates from a man older than 75 with COVID-19, enrolled during active disease. This chain joins TRBV6-8 and TRBJ2-7; D may be TRBD2 (5 bases). The CDR3 region has the DNA TGTGCCAGCAGTTACCCTACGAACCGGTTTAAGCGGCTAAGCTCCTACGAGCAGTACTTC. This codes for CASSYPTNRFKRLSSYEQYF.